One sample yielded the 5 T cell receptor beta chains listed below, sequenced in a study of T cell clonotyping in hematopoietic cell transplantation. Clones were read by immunoSEQ multiplex PCR, and TCRdb kept only the in-frame ones, dropping some. The sample yields 40,000 to 45,000 clones, around 94% seen once. Sequencing was carried out using peripheral blood mononuclear cells. The receptors were gathered from a woman in her forties or fifties in good health. Some clones in this sample may be carry-over from other donors' samples.

This clone was detected once. The J gene is TRBJ2-3, the V gene TRBV25-1; TRBD1 matches at 9 bases. Germline CDR1 and CDR2: MGHDK and SYGVNS. With 2 bases clipped from V and 6 bases from J, the junction kept 9 bases outside the gene matches. The CDR3 runs to 16 residues. CDR3 bases: TGTGCCAGCAGTGAACCAGGACAGGGGTGGGCGGATACGCAGTATTTT. It translates to CASSEPGQGWADTQYF.

This clone was seen once. V usage is TRBV5-6 and J usage is TRBJ2-7, with D hard to call. Trimming shortened V by 5 bases and J by 2 bases, and 8 bases separated the two germline ends. The CDR3 consists of 12 residues. The V gene's germline CDR1 is SGHDT and CDR2 YYEEEE. CDR3 DNA sequence: TGTGCCAGCAGTCGCGGCCCCTACGAGCAGTACTTC. It yields the protein CASSRGPYEQYF.

The chain links TRBV9 to TRBJ2-2, with 10 positions matching TRBD2. V lost 7 bases, J lost 7 bases, and 10 bases stayed unmatched. There are 15 residues in the CDR3. The germline CDR1 and CDR2 sequences are SGDLS and YYNGEE. CDR3 DNA sequence: TGTGCCAGCTCCTGGACTAGCGGTGATATCGGGGAGCTGTTTTTT. It codes for CASSWTSGDIGELFF.

This chain uses TRBV9 with TRBJ1-3; possible D gene TRBD1, 6 bases. CDR1 is SGDLS and CDR2 is YYNGEE in the germline V gene. Trimming removed 0 bases at V and 0 bases at J, with 10 bases between. The CDR3 contains 16 residues. The CDR3 region has the DNA TGTGCCAGCAGCGTAGGACAGGTCCCCTCTGGAAACACCATATATTTT. This gives the protein CASSVGQVPSGNTIYF.

The chain employs TRBV7-9 and TRBJ2-2; TRBD1 agrees at 9 bases. The CDR3 sequence is 14 residues long. The junction had 3 bases not matched to a gene; V was cut back by 7 bases and J by 3 bases. Germline CDR1 is SEHNR and CDR2 is FQNEAQ (reference sequence). This chain's CDR3 is CASIGQGYTGELFF. The DNA of the CDR3 is TGTGCCAGCATCGGACAGGGGTACACCGGGGAGCTGTTTTTT.